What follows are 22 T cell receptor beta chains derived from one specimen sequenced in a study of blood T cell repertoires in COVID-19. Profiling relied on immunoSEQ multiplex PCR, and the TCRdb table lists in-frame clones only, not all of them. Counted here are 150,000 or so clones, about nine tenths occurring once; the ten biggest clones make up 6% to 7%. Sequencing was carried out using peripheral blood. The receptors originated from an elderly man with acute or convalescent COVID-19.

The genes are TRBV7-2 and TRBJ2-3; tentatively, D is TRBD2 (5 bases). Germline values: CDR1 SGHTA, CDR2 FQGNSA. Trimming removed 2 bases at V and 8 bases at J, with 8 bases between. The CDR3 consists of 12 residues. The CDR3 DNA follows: TGTGCCAGCAGCTTATCCAGCGGTACGCAGTATTTT. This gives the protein CASSLSSGTQYF.

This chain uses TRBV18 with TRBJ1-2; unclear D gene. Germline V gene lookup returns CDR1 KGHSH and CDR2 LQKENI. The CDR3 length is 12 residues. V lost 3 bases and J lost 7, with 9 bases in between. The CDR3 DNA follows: TGTGCCAGCTCACCGGCGGGCATTGGCTACACCTTC. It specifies CASSPAGIGYTF.

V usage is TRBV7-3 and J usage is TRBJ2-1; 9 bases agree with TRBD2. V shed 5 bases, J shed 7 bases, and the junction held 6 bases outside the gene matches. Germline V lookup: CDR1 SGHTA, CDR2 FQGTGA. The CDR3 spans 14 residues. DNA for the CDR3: TGTGCCAGCAGCAGCCGGACTAGCGTGAATGAGCAGTTCTTC. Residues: CASSSRTSVNEQFF.

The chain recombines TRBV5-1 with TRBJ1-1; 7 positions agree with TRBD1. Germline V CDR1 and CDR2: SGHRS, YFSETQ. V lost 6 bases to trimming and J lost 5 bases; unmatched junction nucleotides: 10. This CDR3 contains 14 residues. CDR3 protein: CASNPTGDRTEAFF. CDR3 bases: TGCGCCAGCAACCCCACAGGGGATAGGACTGAAGCTTTCTTT.

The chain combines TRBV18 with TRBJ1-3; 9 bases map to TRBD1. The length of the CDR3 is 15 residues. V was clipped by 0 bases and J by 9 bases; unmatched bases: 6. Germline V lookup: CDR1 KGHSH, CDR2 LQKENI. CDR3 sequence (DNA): TGTGCCAGCTCACCACCTGGGACAGGGACGGGCACCATATATTTT. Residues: CASSPPGTGTGTIYF.

The CDR3 sequence: CASSLGGSYNSPLHF. The CDR3 DNA reads TGTGCCAGCAGCTTGGGAGGATCCTATAATTCACCCCTCCACTTT. The rearrangement links TRBV5-8 to TRBJ1-6; D call uncertain. Trimming stripped 0 bases from V and 1 base from J, with 5 bases between. This CDR3 is built from 15 residues. Germline lookup yields CDR1 SGHTS and CDR2 YDEGEE. The whole variable domain, filled in from reference TRBV5-8 and TRBJ1-6, reads EAGVTQSPTHLIKTRGQQATLRCSPISGHTSVYWYQQALGLGLQFLLWYDEGEERNRGNFPPRFSGRQFPNYSSELNVNALELEDSALYLCASSLGGSYNSPLHFGNGTRLTVT.

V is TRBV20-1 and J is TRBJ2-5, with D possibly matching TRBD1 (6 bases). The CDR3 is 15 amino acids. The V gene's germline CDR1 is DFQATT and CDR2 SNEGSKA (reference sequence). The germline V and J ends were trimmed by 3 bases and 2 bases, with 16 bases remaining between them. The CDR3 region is CSASLGAILQETQYF. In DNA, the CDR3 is TGCAGTGCTAGTCTGGGGGCGATATTACAAGAGACCCAGTACTTC.

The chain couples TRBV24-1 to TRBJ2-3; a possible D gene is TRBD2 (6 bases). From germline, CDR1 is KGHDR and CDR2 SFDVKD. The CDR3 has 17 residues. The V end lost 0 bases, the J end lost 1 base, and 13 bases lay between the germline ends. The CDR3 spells CATSDLLGGSGTDTQYF. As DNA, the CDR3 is TGTGCCACCAGTGATTTGCTTGGGGGGTCGGGCACAGATACGCAGTATTTT.

CDR3 sequence reads: CASSSRLWTRNSYEQYF. CDR3 sequence (DNA): TGTGCCAGCAGTTCCCGTCTTTGGACACGGAATTCCTACGAGCAGTACTTC. This chain joins TRBV28 and TRBJ2-7, with D possibly matching TRBD1 (5 bases). The CDR3 contains 17 residues. Germline V lookup: CDR1 MDHEN, CDR2 SYDVKM. V dropped 4 bases and J dropped 1 base, with 20 bases sitting between them. Full variable domain (rest looked up from reference TRBV28 and TRBJ2-7): DVKVTQSSRYLVKRTGEKVFLECVQDMDHENMFWYRQDPGLGLRLIYFSYDVKMKEKGDIPEGYSVSREKKERFSLILESASTNQTSMYLCASSSRLWTRNSYEQYFGPGTRLTVT.

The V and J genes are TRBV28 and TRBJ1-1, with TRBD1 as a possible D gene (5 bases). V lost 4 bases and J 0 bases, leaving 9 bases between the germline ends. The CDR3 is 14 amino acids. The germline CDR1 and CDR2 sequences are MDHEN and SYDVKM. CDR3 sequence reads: CASSSTGMNTEAFF. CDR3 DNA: TGTGCCAGCAGTTCAACAGGTATGAACACTGAAGCTTTCTTT.

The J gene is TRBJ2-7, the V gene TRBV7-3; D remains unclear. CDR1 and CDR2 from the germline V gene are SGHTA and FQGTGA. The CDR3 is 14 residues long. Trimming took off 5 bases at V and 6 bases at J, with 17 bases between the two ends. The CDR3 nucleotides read TGTGCCAGCAGCCCCATACGAGGAGTTTCCGAGCAGTACTTC. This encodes CASSPIRGVSEQYF.

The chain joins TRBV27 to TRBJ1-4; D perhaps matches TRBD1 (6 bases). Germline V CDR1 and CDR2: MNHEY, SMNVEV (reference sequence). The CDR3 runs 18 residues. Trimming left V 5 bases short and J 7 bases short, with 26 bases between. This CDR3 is CASSPQGYLGAVSEKLFF. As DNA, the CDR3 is TGTGCCAGCAGTCCCCAGGGTTATTTGGGGGCGGTTAGTGAAAAACTGTTTTTT.

CDR3 loop: CASSLKRIRSYNEQFF. CDR3 DNA sequence: TGTGCCAGCAGCCTAAAGCGGATCCGATCCTACAATGAGCAGTTCTTC. The chain uses TRBV7-8 and TRBJ2-1, with TRBD2 as a possible D gene (5 bases). The germline V gene has CDR1 SGHVS and CDR2 FQNEAQ. This CDR3 contains 16 residues. V gave up 5 bases and J gave up 1 base, with 15 bases separating them.

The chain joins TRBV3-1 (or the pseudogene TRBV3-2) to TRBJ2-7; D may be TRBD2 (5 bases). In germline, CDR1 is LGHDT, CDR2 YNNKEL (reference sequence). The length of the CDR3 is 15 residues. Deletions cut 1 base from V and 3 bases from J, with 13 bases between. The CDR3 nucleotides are TGTGCCAGCAGCCAAGGGACTGTTCACAGCTACGAGCAGTACTTC. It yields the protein CASSQGTVHSYEQYF.

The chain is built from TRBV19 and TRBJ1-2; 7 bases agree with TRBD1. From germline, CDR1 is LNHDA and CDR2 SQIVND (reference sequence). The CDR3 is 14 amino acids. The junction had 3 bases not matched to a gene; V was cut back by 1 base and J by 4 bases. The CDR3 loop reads CASSIGQGSYGYTF. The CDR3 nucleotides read TGTGCCAGTAGTATAGGACAGGGTTCCTATGGCTACACCTTC.

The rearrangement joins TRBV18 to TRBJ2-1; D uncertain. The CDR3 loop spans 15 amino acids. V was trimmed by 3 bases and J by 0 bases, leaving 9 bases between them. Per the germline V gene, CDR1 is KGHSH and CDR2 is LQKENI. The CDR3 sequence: CASSPAESSYNEQFF. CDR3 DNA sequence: TGTGCCAGCTCACCTGCTGAGAGCTCCTACAATGAGCAGTTCTTC.

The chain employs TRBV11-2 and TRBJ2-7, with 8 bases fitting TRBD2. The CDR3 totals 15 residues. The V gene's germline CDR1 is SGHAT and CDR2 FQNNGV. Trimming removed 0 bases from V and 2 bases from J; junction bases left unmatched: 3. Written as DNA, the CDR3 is TGTGCCAGCAGCTTAGATCCCGGGAGGGCCTACGAGCAGTACTTC. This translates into CASSLDPGRAYEQYF.

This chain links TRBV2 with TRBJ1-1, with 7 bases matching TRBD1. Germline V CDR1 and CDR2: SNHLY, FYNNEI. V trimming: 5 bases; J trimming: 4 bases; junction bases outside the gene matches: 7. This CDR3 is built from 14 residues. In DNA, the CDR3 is TGTGCCAGCAGTCTAGACAGGGTGGGCACTGAAGCTTTCTTT. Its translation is CASSLDRVGTEAFF.

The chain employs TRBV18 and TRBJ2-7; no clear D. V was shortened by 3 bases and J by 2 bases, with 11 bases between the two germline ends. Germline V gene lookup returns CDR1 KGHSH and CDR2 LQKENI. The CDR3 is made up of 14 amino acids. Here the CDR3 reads CASSPTQNPYEQYF. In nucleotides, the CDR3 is TGTGCCAGCTCACCTACCCAGAACCCCTACGAGCAGTACTTC.

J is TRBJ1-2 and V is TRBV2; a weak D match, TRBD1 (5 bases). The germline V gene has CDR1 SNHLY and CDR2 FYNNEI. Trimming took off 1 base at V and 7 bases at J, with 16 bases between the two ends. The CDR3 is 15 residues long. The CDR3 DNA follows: TGTGCCAGCAGTGAAGTCCCGGGGGTAGGGGTTGGCTACACCTTC. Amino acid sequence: CASSEVPGVGVGYTF.

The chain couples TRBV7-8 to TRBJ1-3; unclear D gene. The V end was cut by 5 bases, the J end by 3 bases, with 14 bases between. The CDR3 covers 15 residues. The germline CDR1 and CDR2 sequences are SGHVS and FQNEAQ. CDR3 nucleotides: TGTGCCAGCAGCATCGGGGTTCCCGTTGGAAACACCATATATTTT. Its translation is CASSIGVPVGNTIYF.

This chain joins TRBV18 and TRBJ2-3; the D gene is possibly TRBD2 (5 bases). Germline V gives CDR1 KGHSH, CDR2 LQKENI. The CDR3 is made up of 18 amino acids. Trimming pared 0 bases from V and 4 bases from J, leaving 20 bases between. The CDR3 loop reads CASSPPDGLSEGSDTQYF. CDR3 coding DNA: TGTGCCAGCTCACCACCAGACGGACTTAGCGAGGGATCAGATACGCAGTATTTT.